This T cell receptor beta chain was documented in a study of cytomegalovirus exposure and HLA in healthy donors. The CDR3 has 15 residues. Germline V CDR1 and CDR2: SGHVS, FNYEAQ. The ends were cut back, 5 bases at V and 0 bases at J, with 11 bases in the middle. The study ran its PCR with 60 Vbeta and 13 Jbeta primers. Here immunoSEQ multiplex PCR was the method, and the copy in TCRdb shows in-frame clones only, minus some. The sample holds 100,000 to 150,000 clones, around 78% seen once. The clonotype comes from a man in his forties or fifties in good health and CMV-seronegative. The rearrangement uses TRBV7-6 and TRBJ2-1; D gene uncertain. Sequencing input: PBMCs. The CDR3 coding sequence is TGTGCCAGCAGCCCATCCTCGAGCTCCTACAATGAGCAGTTCTTC. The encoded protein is CASSPSSSSYNEQFF.